The rows below give T cell receptor beta chains drawn from one sample of a study of blood T cell repertoires in COVID-19. Measured with immunoSEQ multiplex PCR; TCRdb has only the in-frame clones, and not every one. The sample lists some 260,000 clones, approximately 83% occurring once. The material sequenced was peripheral blood. All receptors derive from a man older than 75 with acute or convalescent COVID-19. Both conserved end residues are part of each CDR3. Fields, in order: D gene, clone size, J gene, V gene, CDR3 DNA, CDR3 protein. A D gene is named only where the DNA matches it firmly. The size entry is marked missing in some rows and otherwise reads once, few, many or a size class.

TRBD1 | - | TRBJ1-6 | TRBV12-5 | TGTGCTAGTGGTTTGTTCCGGACAGGGGCTAATTCACCCCTCCACTTT | CASGLFRTGANSPLHF
- | - | TRBJ2-2 | TRBV3-1/TRBV3-2 | TGTGCCAGCAGCCTAGGGACTCCCCCTTACACCGGGGAGCTGTTTTTT | CASSLGTPPYTGELFF
- | - | TRBJ1-5 | TRBV28 | TGTGCCAGCAGTCCACAGGCAGGGAGGACCCAGCATTTT | CASSPQAGRTQHF
- | many | TRBJ2-7 | TRBV7-9 | TGTGCCAGCAGCTTAAACAGCCTTCCCTACGAGCAGTACTTC | CASSLNSLPYEQYF
TRBD1 | - | TRBJ2-7 | TRBV15 | TGTGCCACCAGCACCCGGGACAGGGGGTACGAGCAGTACTTC | CATSTRDRGYEQYF
- | - | TRBJ1-3 | TRBV7-2 | TGTGCCAGCAGCGTGGGAGGGGTTGGTGGAAACACCATATATTTT | CASSVGGVGGNTIYF
TRBD1 | once | TRBJ2-2 | TRBV7-9 | TGTGCCAGCAGCTCGGGACAGCGGAACACCGGGGAGCTGTTTTTT | CASSSGQRNTGELFF
TRBD1 | - | TRBJ2-5 | TRBV29-1 | TGCAGCGTCCGGGACAGGGGGCGTAGGGAGACCCAGTACTTC | CSVRDRGRRETQYF
- | - | TRBJ1-1 | TRBV11-3 | TGTGCCAGCAGCTCCTCCGCCGGGGGGGGCACTGAAGCTTTCTTT | CASSSSAGGGTEAFF
- | - | TRBJ2-7 | TRBV3-1/TRBV3-2 | TGTGCCAGCAGCCAATCTGCAGGCGAGCAGTACTTC | CASSQSAGEQYF
- | - | TRBJ1-1 | TRBV24-1 | TGTGCCACCAGTGATTCGGGCACTGAAGCTTTCTTT | CATSDSGTEAFF
- | - | TRBJ1-4 | TRBV24-1 | TGTGCCACCAGTGATCGCAGCGCAACTAATGAAAAACTGTTTTTT | CATSDRSATNEKLFF
- | - | TRBJ2-1 | TRBV14 | TGTGCCAGCAGCCAGGGGGGGAGGGACAGGATTTACAATGAGCAGTTCTTC | CASSQGGRDRIYNEQFF
- | - | TRBJ1-1 | TRBV6-5 | TGTGCCAGCAGTTACAGTTGGGCCAGGAAGAACACTGAAGCTTTCTTT | CASSYSWARKNTEAFF
TRBD1 | few | TRBJ1-1 | TRBV19 | TGTGCCAGTAGTTCCCCCGGACAGGCGTCGAACACTGAAGCTTTCTTT | CASSSPGQASNTEAFF
TRBD2 | - | TRBJ2-7 | TRBV7-2 | TGTGCCAGCAGCTTAGGTAGCGGGAGAGTAAAAACGCAGTACTTC | CASSLGSGRVKTQYF
TRBD2 | once | TRBJ2-5 | TRBV5-4 | TGTGCCAGCAGCTCGACTAGCGGGAGTTTTGAGACCCAGTACTTC | CASSSTSGSFETQYF
- | - | TRBJ1-2 | TRBV28 | TGTGCCAGCAGGACCCCCGGGATCGGGTATGGCTACACCTTC | CASRTPGIGYGYTF
TRBD1 | once | TRBJ2-6 | TRBV5-1 | TGCGCCAGCAGCTTGGGGACAGGGCCAGCTGGGGCCAACGTCCTGACTTTC | CASSLGTGPAGANVLTF
TRBD1 | few | TRBJ1-4 | TRBV5-1 | TGCGCCAGCAGCTTTCGCCCGACAGGGGGCGTAACTAATGAAAAACTGTTTTTT | CASSFRPTGGVTNEKLFF
TRBD1 | - | TRBJ1-3 | TRBV3-1/TRBV3-2 | TGTGCCAGCAGCCAAGTTGGGACAGACACTGGAAACACCATATATTTT | CASSQVGTDTGNTIYF
- | - | TRBJ1-6 | TRBV30 | TGTGCCTGGATCGGCAGGGGCACCTATAATTCACCCCTCCACTTT | CAWIGRGTYNSPLHF
- | few | TRBJ2-5 | TRBV2 | TGTGCCAGCAGTGAGCGGGCACTCCAAGAGACCCAGTACTTC | CASSERALQETQYF
- | - | TRBJ2-7 | TRBV19 | TGTGCCAGTAGCTTCGGAGCGCAACCCTTTACACACGAGCAGTACTTC | CASSFGAQPFTHEQYF
- | - | TRBJ1-1 | TRBV2 | TGTGCCAGCACCCCGGACTGGGGAAGGGTTATTTCCACTGAAGCTTTCTTT | CASTPDWGRVISTEAFF
- | once | TRBJ1-2 | TRBV6-5 | TGTGCCAGCAACGAGTACTATGGCTACACCTTC | CASNEYYGYTF
TRBD1 | few | TRBJ1-6 | TRBV27 | TGTGCCAGCAGGACGGACAGGGGATTTCCCAATTCACCCCTCCACTTT | CASRTDRGFPNSPLHF
- | - | TRBJ1-2 | TRBV20-1 | TGCAGTGCTAGAGGGGCAGATGGCTACACCTTC | CSARGADGYTF
TRBD2 | - | TRBJ2-1 | TRBV3-1/TRBV3-2 | TGTGCCAGCAGCCAAGTTAGCGGGGGCTACAATGAGCAGTTCTTC | CASSQVSGGYNEQFF